This T cell receptor (beta chain) was sequenced in a study of T cell repertoires in cytomegalovirus infection. Study as a whole: It can be stated that public TCR beta signatures indicated CMV infection as well as a matching HLA type. Points from the study as a whole: CMV-specific HLA-C-restricted TCR beta clonotypes dominated the ex vivo response.

Remarks on this clonotype: Its matching antigen is unknown.

The length of the CDR3 is 17 residues. V was pared by 2 bases and J by 5 bases, with 13 bases of the junction left unmatched. TCRdb passed the reads through MiXCR, listing each CDR3 protein once. This sample yields about 740,000 distinct CDR3 sequences, of which about a third are seen a single time; around 3% belongs to the top ten. The V gene is TRBV23-1, the J gene TRBJ1-1; 8 bases fit TRBD1. TRBV23-1 is labeled an ORF, and its function is uncertain. This clonotype originated in a human donor in good health (CMV status not recorded). Some clones in this sample may be carry-over from other donors' samples. The sequenced sample was PBMCs. The CDR3 DNA reads as TGCGCCAGCAGTCAACCGATTACAGGGGGGGGTGGGACTGAAGCTTTCTTT. This encodes CASSQPITGGGGTEAFF.